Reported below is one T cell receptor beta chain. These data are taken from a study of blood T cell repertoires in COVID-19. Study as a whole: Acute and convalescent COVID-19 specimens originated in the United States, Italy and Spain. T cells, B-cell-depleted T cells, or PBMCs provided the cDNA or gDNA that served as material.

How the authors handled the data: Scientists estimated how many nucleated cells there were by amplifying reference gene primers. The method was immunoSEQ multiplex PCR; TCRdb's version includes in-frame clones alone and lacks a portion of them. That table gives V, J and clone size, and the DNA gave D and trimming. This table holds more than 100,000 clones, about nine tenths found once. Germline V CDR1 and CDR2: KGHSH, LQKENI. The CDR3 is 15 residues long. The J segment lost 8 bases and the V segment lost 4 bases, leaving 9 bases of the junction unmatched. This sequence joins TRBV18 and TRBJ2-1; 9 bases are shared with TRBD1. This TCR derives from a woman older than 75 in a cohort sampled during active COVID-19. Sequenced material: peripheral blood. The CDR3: CASSRAGTGRDEQFF. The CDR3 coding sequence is TGTGCCAGCTCACGTGCCGGGACAGGGAGGGATGAGCAGTTCTTC.